Reported below is one T cell receptor beta chain. This entry is derived from a study of blood T cell repertoires in COVID-19. At the level of the study: Some COVID-19 samples were acute and others convalescent; all came from the United States, Italy and Spain.

V was pared by 4 bases and J by 0 bases, with 11 bases between. Germline V CDR1 and CDR2: SGHDT, YYEEEE. This CDR3 is 16 amino acids long. In the original processing: By means of reference gene primer amplification, nucleated cell counts were estimated. Profiling relied on immunoSEQ multiplex PCR, and the TCRdb table lists in-frame clones only, not all of them. V and J calls and clone size are copied from that table; D and trimming were computed from the DNA. The data contain 80,000 to 100,000 clones, approximately 91% of them seen just once; the ten biggest clones take up roughly 2%. The specimen was peripheral blood. This chain uses TRBV5-6 with TRBJ2-6; no definite D call. The receptor comes from a human donor with active COVID-19. The donor label of this sample is uncertain. CDR3 loop: CASSHDTTSGANVLTF. The CDR3 bases are TGTGCCAGCAGCCATGACACGACCTCTGGGGCCAACGTCCTGACTTTC.